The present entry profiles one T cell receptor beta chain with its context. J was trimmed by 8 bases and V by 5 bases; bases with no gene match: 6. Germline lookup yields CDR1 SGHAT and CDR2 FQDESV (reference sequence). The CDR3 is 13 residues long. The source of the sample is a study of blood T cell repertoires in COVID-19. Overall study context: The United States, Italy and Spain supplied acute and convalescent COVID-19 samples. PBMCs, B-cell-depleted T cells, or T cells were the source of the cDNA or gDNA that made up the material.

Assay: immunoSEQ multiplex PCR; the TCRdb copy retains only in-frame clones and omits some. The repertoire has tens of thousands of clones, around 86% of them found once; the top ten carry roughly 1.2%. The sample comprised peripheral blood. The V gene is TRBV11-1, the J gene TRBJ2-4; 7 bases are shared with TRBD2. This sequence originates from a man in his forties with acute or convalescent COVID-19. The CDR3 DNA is TGTGCCAGCAGCGCCCCGGGGAGGGACATTCAGTACTTC. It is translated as CASSAPGRDIQYF.